This record covers a single T cell receptor beta chain. This sample stems from a study of blood T cell repertoires in COVID-19. Study details: T cells, B-cell-depleted T cells, or PBMCs supplied cDNA or gDNA.

Recruits, aged roughly 18 to 89 years, lived in 25 or so US areas. TCRdb keeps only in-frame clones here, not all; method: immunoSEQ multiplex PCR. This sample has 300,000 or so clones; roughly 90% occur once, and the top ten carry less than 3.5%. The CDR3 is 13 residues long. Germline V gives CDR1 MNHEY, CDR2 SMNVEV (reference sequence). The germline V and J ends were trimmed by 3 bases and 3 bases, with 8 bases remaining between them. Specimen: PBMCs or T cells enriched from blood (not recorded which). The sequence came from a woman aged 50 to 65 who had been exposed to COVID-19. This chain uses TRBV27 with TRBJ2-5; D unclear. Here the CDR3 DNA reads TGTGCCAGCAGTTTGGCAGCGAAAGAGACCCAGTACTTC. It yields the protein CASSLAAKETQYF.